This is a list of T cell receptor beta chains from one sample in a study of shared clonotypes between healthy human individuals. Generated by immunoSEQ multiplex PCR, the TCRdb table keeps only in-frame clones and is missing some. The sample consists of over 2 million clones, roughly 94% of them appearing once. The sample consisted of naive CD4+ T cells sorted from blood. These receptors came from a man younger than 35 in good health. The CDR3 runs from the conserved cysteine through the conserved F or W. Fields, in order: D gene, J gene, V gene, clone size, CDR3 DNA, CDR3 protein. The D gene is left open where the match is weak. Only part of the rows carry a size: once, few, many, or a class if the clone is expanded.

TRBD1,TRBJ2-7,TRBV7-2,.,TGTGCCAGCAGCAGCTCCGGGACAGGGGCTCCCTACGAGCAGTACTTC,CASSSSGTGAPYEQYF
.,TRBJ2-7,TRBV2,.,TGTGCCAGCACTTCACAGGGAATATACGAGCAGTACTTC,CASTSQGIYEQYF
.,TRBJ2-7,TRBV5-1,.,TGCGCCAGCAGCTTGTTCCCGGGGAGCTCCTACGAGCAGTACTTC,CASSLFPGSSYEQYF
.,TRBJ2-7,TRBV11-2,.,TGTGCCAGCAGCAGCATTCTAAATAGCGGTGAACACTACGAGCAGTACTTC,CASSSILNSGEHYEQYF
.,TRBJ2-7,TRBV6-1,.,TGTGCCAGCACCCCAAGGGGGGGAGAGTACGAGCAGTACTTC,CASTPRGGEYEQYF
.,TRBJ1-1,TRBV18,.,TGTGCCAGCTCACCGAGCTCGACAGGCGCCGGGACTGAAGCTTTCTTT,CASSPSSTGAGTEAFF
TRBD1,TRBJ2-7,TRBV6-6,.,TGTGCCAGCAGCCCCGGACAGGGGGAAGGCTACGAGCAGTACTTC,CASSPGQGEGYEQYF
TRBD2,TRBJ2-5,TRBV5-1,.,TGCGCCAGCAGCTTGGCCAGCGGGGGGGCGGAGACCCAGTACTTC,CASSLASGGAETQYF
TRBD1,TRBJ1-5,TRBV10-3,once,TGTGCCATCAGTGCGAGACAGGGCGGGGGCAATCAGCCCCAGCATTTT,CAISARQGGGNQPQHF
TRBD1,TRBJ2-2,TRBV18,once,TGTGCCAGCTCACCTGGGACAGGGGTCACCGGGGAGCTGTTTTTT,CASSPGTGVTGELFF
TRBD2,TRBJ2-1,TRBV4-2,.,TGTGCCAGCAGCCAATACTCCGGGACTAGCGGTTACAATGAGCAGTTCTTC,CASSQYSGTSGYNEQFF
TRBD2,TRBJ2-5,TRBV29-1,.,TGCAGCGTTGAAGATCTCACTAGCGGGGGCCAAGAGACCCAGTACTTC,CSVEDLTSGGQETQYF
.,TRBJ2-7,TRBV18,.,TGTGCCAGCTCGCAAACCCCCATCTACGAGCAGTACTTC,CASSQTPIYEQYF
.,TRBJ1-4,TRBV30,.,TGTGCCTGGAGTGCCGAAGGGAGGCCTAATGAAAAACTGTTTTTT,CAWSAEGRPNEKLFF
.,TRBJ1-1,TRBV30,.,TGTGCCTGGGGATCGGACTGGAACACTGAAGCTTTCTTT,CAWGSDWNTEAFF
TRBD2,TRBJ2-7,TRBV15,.,TGTGCCACCAGCAGCGGGACTAGCGGGATTCTGGGCGAGCAGTACTTC,CATSSGTSGILGEQYF
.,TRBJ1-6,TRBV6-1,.,TGTGCCAGCAGTGTCATGCGAGCGGCGGATAATTCACCCCTCCACTTT,CASSVMRAADNSPLHF
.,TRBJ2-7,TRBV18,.,TGTGCCAGCTCACCAGAATCCCCCAGGGTTTATTTTTCCTACGAGCAGTACTTC,CASSPESPRVYFSYEQYF
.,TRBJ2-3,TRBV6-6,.,TGTGCCAGCAGTTACGGGCGGGGAACCACAGATACGCAGTATTTT,CASSYGRGTTDTQYF
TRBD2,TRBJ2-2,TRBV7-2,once,TGTGCCAGCAGCATGACAACTAGCGGGAGACGTACCGGGGAGCTGTTTTTT,CASSMTTSGRRTGELFF
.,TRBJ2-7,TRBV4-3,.,TGCGCCAGCAGCCAAGGGTTCTCGGGTTACGAGCAGTACTTC,CASSQGFSGYEQYF
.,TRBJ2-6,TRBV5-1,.,TGCGCCAGCAGGACAATGGGGGGCTCACCCTTCTCTGGGGCCAACGTCCTGACTTTC,CASRTMGGSPFSGANVLTF
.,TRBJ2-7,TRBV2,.,TGTGCCAGCAGTGAAGGGCCTTTGGATAACTACGAGCAGTACTTC,CASSEGPLDNYEQYF
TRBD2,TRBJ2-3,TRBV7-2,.,TGTGCCAGCAGCCCCGCAGGAGCGGGAGTAGGAGATACGCAGTATTTT,CASSPAGAGVGDTQYF
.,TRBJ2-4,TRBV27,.,TGTGCCAGCAGTACAGGCTCCCAAAACATTCAGTACTTC,CASSTGSQNIQYF
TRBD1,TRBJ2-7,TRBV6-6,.,TGTGCCAGCAGTTACCGGACAGGGACCTACGAGCAGTACTTC,CASSYRTGTYEQYF
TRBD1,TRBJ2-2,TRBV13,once,TGTGCCAGCAGCATGAGGACAGGGAACACCGGGGAGCTGTTTTTT,CASSMRTGNTGELFF
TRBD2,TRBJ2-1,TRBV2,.,TGTGCCAGCAGACAGGAGGGAGGACTAGTAAGGGCTCAGGAGCAGTTCTTC,CASRQEGGLVRAQEQFF
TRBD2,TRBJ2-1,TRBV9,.,TGTGCCAGCAGCGCGGGACTAGCGGCGGTGGAGTTCTTC,CASSAGLAAVEFF
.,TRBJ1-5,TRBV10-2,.,TGCGCCAGCAGTGACGGTCAGCCCCAGCATTTT,CASSDGQPQHF
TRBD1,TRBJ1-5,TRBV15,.,TGTGCCACCAGCAGAGGTGGCCCCTGGCTAGAAGACAGGGTGGATCAGCCCCAGCATTTT,CATSRGGPWLEDRVDQPQHF
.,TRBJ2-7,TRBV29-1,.,TGCAGCGTTGAAGATGTGGGCGAGCAGTACTTC,CSVEDVGEQYF